One and the same sample provided the 23 T cell receptor beta chains below, sequenced in a study of T cell repertoires in cytomegalovirus infection. TCRdb itself ran the reads through MiXCR, one entry per CDR3 protein. The sample lists approximately 300,000 distinct CDR3 sequences, around 25% seen once, with about 14% in the top ten. Antigen specificity for these receptors is unknown. The starting material was cultured PBMCs, obtained from culture after CMV antigen stimulation. All receptors come from a human donor in good health (CMV status not recorded). Some clones in this sample may be carry-over from other donors' samples.

In nucleotides, the CDR3 is TGTGCCAGTAAGCCGGGACAGGGGGATCATCAGCCCCAGCATTTT. As protein: CASKPGQGDHQPQHF. The chain has TRBV19 and TRBJ1-5; TRBD1 agrees at 11 bases. V shed 7 bases, J shed 5 bases, and the junction held 7 bases outside the gene matches. Germline loops: CDR1 LNHDA, CDR2 SQIVND (reference sequence). This CDR3 is built from 15 residues.

This clonotype appeared a few times. The V call is TRBV10-3, the J call TRBJ1-1, with D perhaps matching TRBD1 (5 bases). Trimming took 3 bases from V and 4 from J, leaving 15 bases between them. The CDR3 extends over 15 amino acids. Germline V lookup: CDR1 ENHRY, CDR2 SYGVKD. As DNA, the CDR3 is TGTGCCATCAGTGATTGGAGGGCGCAGGGCACTGAAGCTTTCTTT. It yields the protein CAISDWRAQGTEAFF.

A few counts support this clonotype. CDR3 in amino acids: CASSYSIGEGPTEAFF. The CDR3 bases are TGTGCCAGCAGTTACTCGATCGGGGAGGGACCCACTGAAGCTTTCTTT. J is TRBJ1-1 and V is TRBV6-2 or TRBV6-3; D is perhaps TRBD1 (5 bases). Germline lookup yields CDR1 MNHEY and CDR2 SVGEGT. The V end lost 0 bases, the J end lost 4 bases, and 15 bases lay between the germline ends. This CDR3 comprises 16 residues.

In its sample, this clonotype was seen once. The V and J genes are TRBV2 and TRBJ2-2, with D perhaps TRBD2 (6 bases). The CDR3 has 14 amino acids. Germline CDR1 and CDR2: SNHLY and FYNNEI. Trimming removed 8 bases at V and 2 bases at J, with 12 bases between. CDR3 DNA sequence: TGTGCCAGCGCCCTGCGGGGCAACACCGGGGAGCTGTTTTTT. This translates into CASALRGNTGELFF.

In DNA form, the CDR3 reads TGTGCCAGCAGAACACTAGCGGGAGTGGAGACCCAGTACTTC. Translated: CASRTLAGVETQYF. V usage is TRBV6-2 or TRBV6-3 and J usage is TRBJ2-5, with 11 bases matching TRBD2. CDR1 MNHEY and CDR2 SVGEGT come from the germline V gene. CDR3 length equals 14 residues. V gave up 6 bases and J gave up 5 bases; unmatched junction bases: 5.

This clonotype was counted a few times. V is TRBV12-3 or TRBV12-4 and J is TRBJ2-1, with D unclear. The CDR3 runs 12 residues. The ends were cut back, 3 bases at V and 5 bases at J, with 5 bases in the middle. The CDR3 DNA sequence: TGTGCCAGCAGTTTCGCGAACAATGAGCAGTTCTTC. Its translation is CASSFANNEQFF.

This chain connects TRBV12-5 to TRBJ1-5, with D uncertain. V was shortened by 6 bases and J by 2 bases, with 11 bases between the two germline ends. The CDR3 is 14 residues long. Germline lookup yields CDR1 LGHNT and CDR2 FRNRAP. This chain's CDR3 is CASGSGLGNQPQHF. CDR3 sequence (DNA): TGTGCTAGTGGCAGTGGGTTAGGCAATCAGCCCCAGCATTTT.

J is TRBJ2-7 and V is TRBV4-3, with 7 positions matching TRBD1. Germline V CDR1 and CDR2: LGHNA, YSLEER. With 0 bases clipped from V and 2 bases from J, the junction kept 7 bases outside the gene matches. CDR3 length equals 16 residues. The CDR3 protein is CASSQDYGQAAYEQYF. Here the CDR3 DNA reads TGCGCCAGCAGCCAAGATTATGGACAGGCGGCCTACGAGCAGTACTTC.

The chain is built from TRBV11-2 and TRBJ2-7; D is undetermined. V was pared by 1 base and J by 6 bases, with 10 bases between. The CDR3 extends over 13 amino acids. Looked up from germline, CDR1 is SGHAT and CDR2 is FQNNGV. CDR3 DNA sequence: TGTGCCAGCAGCTTAGCGGCCCTGGGCGAGCAGTACGTC. It specifies CASSLAALGEQYV.

The V and J genes are TRBV6-2 or TRBV6-3 and TRBJ1-1; tentatively, D is TRBD1 (6 bases). Deletions cut 6 bases from V and 1 base from J, with 18 bases between. The CDR3 contains 16 residues. CDR1 is MNHEY and CDR2 is SVGEGT in the germline V gene. The CDR3 region is CASRLRDIGSNTEAFF. The CDR3 DNA follows: TGTGCCAGCAGACTCCGGGACATTGGTTCGAACACTGAAGCTTTCTTT.

This clonotype was picked up many times. V gene TRBV7-6 combines with J gene TRBJ2-3, with TRBD2 matching 11 bases. Germline V gene sequence: CDR1 SGHVS, CDR2 FNYEAQ. CDR3 length: 16 amino acids. J was trimmed by 3 bases and V by 5 bases; bases with no gene match: 7. In DNA, the CDR3 is TGTGCCAGCAGCAGAACACTAGCGGGAGAGACAGATACGCAGTATTTT. It codes for CASSRTLAGETDTQYF.

At least ten counts were recorded for this clonotype. V gene TRBV7-2 combines with J gene TRBJ1-1; tentatively, D is TRBD1 (6 bases). V was shortened by 5 bases and J by 11 bases, with 18 bases between the two germline ends. The CDR3 totals 13 residues. CDR1 is SGHTA, CDR2 FQGNSA, per germline. The CDR3 bases are TGTGCCAGCAGCCCCCCTGGGTACAGGGCCGCTTTCTTT. Protein: CASSPPGYRAAFF.

A few counts support this clonotype. The chain couples TRBV5-6 to TRBJ1-2; no reliable D call. V gave up 1 base and J gave up 4 bases, with 8 bases separating them. The CDR3 contains 13 residues. CDR1 SGHDT and CDR2 YYEEEE come from the germline V gene. In DNA form, the CDR3 reads TGTGCCAGCAGCTTGCCAGAGCGCTATGGCTACACCTTC. Amino acids: CASSLPERYGYTF. The variable domain in full, completed from reference TRBV5-6 and TRBJ1-2, reads DAGVTQSPTHLIKTRGQQVTLRCSPKSGHDTVSWYQQALGQGPQFIFQYYEEEERQRGNFPDRFSGHQFPNYSSELNVNALLLGDSALYLCASSLPERYGYTFGSGTRLTVV.

The rearrangement links TRBV2 to TRBJ2-1, with unresolved D. Germline assignment: CDR1 SNHLY and CDR2 FYNNEI. The V end was cut by 1 base, the J end by 8 bases, with 6 bases between. This CDR3 spans 12 amino acids. In DNA, the CDR3 is TGTGCCAGCAGTGAAGAGGGTGATGAGCAGTTCTTC. Its translation is CASSEEGDEQFF.

The chain uses TRBV7-3 and TRBJ2-1, with D perhaps TRBD2 (5 bases). The germline V gene has CDR1 SGHTA and CDR2 FQGTGA. The CDR3 has 15 residues. Deletions cut 6 bases from V and 7 bases from J, with 19 bases between. CDR3 residues: CASRGSAADGNEQFF. DNA of the CDR3: TGTGCCAGCAGAGGCTCAGCGGCAGACGGTAATGAGCAGTTCTTC. Filled out from reference TRBV7-3 and TRBJ2-1, the complete variable domain reads GAGVSQTPSNKVTEKGKYVELRCDPISGHTALYWYRQSLGQGPEFLIYFQGTGAADDSGLPNDRFFAVRPEGSVSTLKIQRTERGDSAVYLCASRGSAADGNEQFFGPGTRLTVL.

This chain connects TRBV28 to TRBJ1-4; D ambiguous. CDR3 length: 15 amino acids. Trimming left V 2 bases short and J 4 bases short, with 11 bases between. The germline V gene has CDR1 MDHEN and CDR2 SYDVKM. CDR3 protein: CASSLGTGFNEKLFF. The DNA for the CDR3 is TGTGCCAGCAGTTTAGGCACGGGGTTTAATGAAAAACTGTTTTTT.

In this sample, this clonotype turned up a few times. The chain's CDR3 is CASSFFYRGRYEQFF. The CDR3 region has the DNA TGTGCCAGCAGTTTTTTCTACCGGGGGCGGTATGAGCAGTTCTTC. J is TRBJ2-1 and V is TRBV27; D may be TRBD1 or TRBD2 (6 bases each). Germline loops: CDR1 MNHEY, CDR2 SMNVEV (reference sequence). V dropped 3 bases and J dropped 8 bases, with 17 bases sitting between them. The CDR3 covers 15 residues.

The sample holds a few counts of this clonotype. V is TRBV25-1 and J is TRBJ1-1, with TRBD1 matching 10 bases. CDR1 and CDR2 from the germline V gene are MGHDK and SYGVNS. Trimming cost V 1 base and J 12 bases; bases outside gene matches: 11. The CDR3 totals 15 residues. The CDR3 protein is CASSESTRRQGATFF. In nucleotides, the CDR3 is TGTGCCAGCAGTGAATCAACCAGAAGACAGGGGGCAACTTTCTTT.

The V call is TRBV9, the J call TRBJ2-5, with 8 bases fitting TRBD1. Germline CDR1 reads SGDLS; CDR2 reads YYNGEE. The CDR3 loop spans 14 amino acids. J was trimmed by 4 bases and V by 3 bases; bases with no gene match: 5. CDR3 sequence: CASSGGQGGETQYF. The CDR3 nucleotides are TGTGCCAGCAGCGGCGGACAGGGCGGAGAGACCCAGTACTTC.

CDR3 sequence (DNA): TGCAGCGTCGTATTAGGCGCGAACACTGAAGCTTTCTTT. Its translation is CSVVLGANTEAFF. V usage is TRBV29-1 and J usage is TRBJ1-1; D unresolved. Deletions cut 6 bases from V and 1 base from J, with 12 bases between. CDR3 length: 13 amino acids. CDR1 is SQVTM and CDR2 is ANQGSEA in the germline V gene.

In DNA form, the CDR3 reads TGTGCCAGCAGTACCCCGGGGACCTCCACAGATACGCAGTATTTT. Protein: CASSTPGTSTDTQYF. The genes are TRBV12-3 or TRBV12-4 and TRBJ2-3; D might be TRBD1 or TRBD2, each matching 5 bases. CDR3 length: 15 residues. Trimming left V 5 bases short and J 2 bases short, with 14 bases between.

The CDR3 coding sequence is TGTGCCAGCAGCTTGGGGGTCCCTAGTGGCGAGCAGTACTTC. It codes for CASSLGVPSGEQYF. The rearrangement links TRBV5-4 to TRBJ2-7; D not resolved. This CDR3 region has 14 residues. V lost 0 bases to trimming and J lost 6 bases, with 13 bases between them. From germline, CDR1 is SGHNT and CDR2 YYREEE (reference sequence).

This clonotype occurred a few times. This chain connects TRBV12-3 or TRBV12-4 to TRBJ2-1; no definite D call. The CDR3 is 15 residues long. V gave up 4 bases and J gave up 2 bases, with 12 bases separating them. The CDR3 DNA is TGTGCCAGCAGTTCGAAGGTAGTGGCCTACAATGAGCAGTTCTTC. It codes for CASSSKVVAYNEQFF.